The T cell receptor (beta chain) under discussion was sequenced for a study of OX40 agonist ivuxolimab in advanced cancers. Across the study: Patients were dosed intravenously with ivuxolimab at 0.01 to 10 mg/kg every 2 weeks.

Generated by immunoSEQ multiplex PCR, the TCRdb table keeps only in-frame clones and is missing some. The table has tens of thousands of clones, roughly 80% seen once. Regarding the study as a whole: The investigators did not determine what antigen specificity the expanded peripheral T cells had.

Germline V lookup: CDR1 SGHTA, CDR2 FQGNSA. The germline V and J ends were trimmed by 6 bases and 0 bases, with 15 bases remaining between them. The CDR3 covers 15 residues. Regarding this clone: Its antigen is not identified.

The rearrangement joins TRBV7-2 to TRBJ2-7; D remains ambiguous. The origin of this receptor is an adult with an advanced solid tumor such as melanoma, head and neck, liver or kidney cancer. Sequenced here: CD4+ or CD8+ T cells sorted from blood, sampled in a trial of the OX40 agonist ivuxolimab. The CDR3: CASRRGLGHSYEQYF. DNA for the CDR3: TGTGCCAGCAGGCGAGGTCTAGGGCACTCCTACGAGCAGTACTTC.